These 18 T cell receptor beta chains share one sample of origin, sequenced in a study of immune heterogeneity within non-small cell lung tumors. A first 10-cycle multiplex round used 32 V-gene and 13 J-gene primers on TCR beta CDR3. One entry per CDR3 protein, called by TCRdb with MiXCR from the multiplex PCR reads. Among fewer than 25,000 distinct CDR3 sequences listed, approximately 30% were seen once. Bulk tumor gDNA, around 630 ng per sample, served as the TCR template. Taken during surgery, several biopsies per primary tumor were spaced as far apart as possible within the tumor mass. Newly diagnosed with untreated non-small cell lung cancer, the patients underwent curative surgery. Specimen: lung tumor tissue. Receptor source: a man aged 35-49 years with non-small cell lung cancer.

This clonotype was detected many times. The V gene is TRBV6-2 or TRBV6-3, the J gene TRBJ2-2; D ambiguous. V was cut by 2 bases and J by 6 bases, with 10 bases left in between. The CDR3 spans 14 residues. CDR1 MNHEY and CDR2 SVGEGT come from the germline V gene. CDR3 sequence (DNA): TGTGCCAGCAGTTACGACGTGGGTGCCGGGGAGCTGTTTTTT. Protein: CASSYDVGAGELFF.

Notes on this clonotype: A junction end diverges from the germline sequence, so it may reflect a read error. This chain links TRBV5-1 with TRBJ1-2, with 9 nucleotides matching TRBD1. Germline V gene data show CDR1 as SGHRS and CDR2 as YFSETQ. The CDR3 consists of 15 residues. CDR3 sequence (DNA): TGCGCCAACAGCTTGGCCCTCGGACAGGGGTATGGCTACACCTTC. Its protein is CANSLALGQGYGYTF.

By its share, this clonotype is medium-sized. The rearrangement joins TRBV12-3 or TRBV12-4 to TRBJ1-3; TRBD1 matches at 7 bases. The trim removed 6 bases at V and 5 bases at J, leaving 7 bases unmatched. This CDR3 has 14 residues. In DNA form, the CDR3 reads TGTGCCAGCAGCCCACAGGGGACGCGAAACACCATATATTTT. This codes for CASSPQGTRNTIYF.

This clonotype was observed many times. The chain combines TRBV11-2 with TRBJ2-2; no reliable D call. CDR3 length: 16 residues. Germline CDR1 is SGHAT and CDR2 is FQNNGV. V shed 1 base and J shed 4 bases, with 13 bases lying between them. Written as DNA, the CDR3 is TGTGCCAGCAGCTTAGTGGCTCGATCGGCCACCGGGGAGCTGTTTTTT. This gives the protein CASSLVARSATGELFF.

This clonotype was detected a few times. CDR3 nucleotides: TGCAGTGCCCCCACCGTAGCGGGAGGAGATGAGCAGTTCTTC. Protein: CSAPTVAGGDEQFF. V usage is TRBV20-1 and J usage is TRBJ2-1; 10 bases fit TRBD2. With V trimmed by 6 bases and J by 8 bases, 10 bases remained unmatched. This CDR3 is 14 amino acids long. Germline-derived CDR1 and CDR2 are DFQATT and SNEGSKA (reference sequence).

This clonotype was seen many times. The CDR3 DNA sequence: TGTGCCAGCAGCGTAGTGACAGGTCTAGGAGAGCAGTACTTC. Translating it yields CASSVVTGLGEQYF. The gene calls are TRBV13 and TRBJ2-7, with TRBD1 as a possible D gene (6 bases). CDR1 PRHDT and CDR2 FYEKMQ come from the germline V gene (reference sequence). V was shortened by 5 bases and J by 7 bases, with 18 bases between the two germline ends. This CDR3 has 14 amino acids.

This clonotype is medium-sized (0.01 to 0.1%) by share. The chain joins TRBV29-1 to TRBJ1-2; 8 positions match TRBD1. The CDR3 contains 13 residues. In germline, CDR1 is SQVTM, CDR2 ANQGSEA. V was pared by 1 base and J by 7 bases, with 5 bases of the junction left unmatched. The CDR3 DNA reads TGCAGCGTTGAAGGGGGTGGGACAGGTGGCTACACCTTC. Protein: CSVEGGGTGGYTF.

This clonotype was detected only a few times. J is TRBJ1-5 and V is TRBV19; 7 positions agree with TRBD1. Germline lookup yields CDR1 LNHDA and CDR2 SQIVND (reference sequence). This CDR3 has 16 amino acids. The junction had 12 bases not matched to a gene; V was cut back by 4 bases and J by 6 bases. The CDR3 here is CASSRGEGASRQPQHF. In DNA form, the CDR3 reads TGTGCCAGTAGTAGGGGGGAGGGGGCTTCACGTCAGCCCCAGCATTTT.

This clonotype was counted at least ten times. This chain links TRBV27 with TRBJ2-3; tentative D call: TRBD1 (5 bases). Germline values: CDR1 MNHEY, CDR2 SMNVEV (reference sequence). The CDR3 is 15 amino acids. V was trimmed by 6 bases and J by 3 bases, leaving 16 bases between them. CDR3 nucleotides: TGTGCCAGCAGGGACCCTAGGGGTTGGACAGATACGCAGTATTTT. Protein: CASRDPRGWTDTQYF.

The genes are TRBV2 and TRBJ1-5; D is uncertain. Germline CDR1 reads SNHLY; CDR2 reads FYNNEI. CDR3 size: 13 residues. V lost 10 bases, J lost 4 bases, and 14 bases lay in between. The CDR3 reads CAISVSRNQPQHF. The CDR3, as DNA: TGTGCCATCAGCGTGAGTCGAAATCAGCCCCAGCATTTT.

The chain links TRBV27 to TRBJ1-1; 9 positions agree with TRBD1. There are 15 residues in the CDR3. Germline assignment: CDR1 MNHEY and CDR2 SMNVEV (reference sequence). V shed 5 bases, J shed 8 bases, and the junction held 12 bases outside the gene matches. The CDR3 nucleotides read TGTGCCAGCAGTCTCCTCCACCGGGACAGGGCGGAAGCTTTCTTT. This translates into CASSLLHRDRAEAFF.

The chain recombines TRBV14 with TRBJ2-1; D is perhaps TRBD1 (5 bases). This CDR3 region has 16 residues. Germline V gene lookup returns CDR1 SGHDN and CDR2 FVKESK. Trimming cost V 2 bases and J 5 bases, with 16 bases left between them. The DNA for the CDR3 is TGTGCCAGCAGCCAATACTTAGGGGCCGGACACAATGAGCAGTTCTTC. Protein: CASSQYLGAGHNEQFF.

The sample holds a few counts of this clonotype. The gene calls are TRBV6-2 or TRBV6-3 and TRBJ2-2, with D tentatively TRBD1 or TRBD2 (5 bases each). CDR1 MNHEY and CDR2 SVGEGT come from the germline V gene. The CDR3 loop spans 14 amino acids. Deletions cut 8 bases from V and 3 bases from J, with 13 bases between. The CDR3 loop is CASERGTDTGELFF. In DNA, the CDR3 is TGTGCCAGCGAGAGAGGGACGGACACCGGGGAGCTGTTTTTT.

Notes on this clonotype: A read error is possible here, since a much larger clone lies one base away. This chain links TRBV6-2 or TRBV6-3 with TRBJ1-1, with 8 bases identical to TRBD1. Germline CDR1 reads MNHEY; CDR2 reads SVGEGT. With 7 bases clipped from V and 3 bases from J, the junction kept 7 bases outside the gene matches. This CDR3 spans 14 amino acids. CDR3 DNA sequence: TGTGCCAGCACCCCGGACAGGGTGGACACTGAAGCTTTCTTT. Translating gives CASTPDRVDTEAFF.

The rearrangement links TRBV24-1 to TRBJ2-3, with no clear D. There are 13 residues in the CDR3. CDR1 and CDR2 from the germline V gene are KGHDR and SFDVKD. Trimming removed 3 bases from V and 2 bases from J, with 5 bases in between. For the CDR3, the DNA is TGTGCCACCAGTGATGTAGTCACAGATACGCAGTATTTT. It specifies CATSDVVTDTQYF.

By share, this clonotype ranks as medium-sized. V and J are TRBV10-3 and TRBJ1-2; 8 bases map to TRBD1. The CDR3 has 15 amino acids. CDR1 and CDR2 (germline): ENHRY, SYGVKD. V trimming: 6 bases; J trimming: 4 bases; junction bases outside the gene matches: 10. The CDR3 region has the DNA TGTGCCATCAGGCCTCGACAGGGGAGCACCTATGGCTACACCTTC. Its translation: CAIRPRQGSTYGYTF.

This chain uses TRBV18 with TRBJ2-1; TRBD1 matches at 7 bases. From germline, CDR1 is KGHSH and CDR2 LQKENI. Losses at the gene ends were 5 bases for V and 6 bases for J; bases not matched to a gene: 7. This CDR3 comprises 14 residues. Written as DNA, the CDR3 is TGTGCCAGCTCAAGACGACAGGGTACCAATGAGCAGTTCTTC. Translating it yields CASSRRQGTNEQFF. The complete variable domain, with remaining parts taken from reference TRBV18 and TRBJ2-1, reads NAGVMQNPRHLVRRRGQEARLRCSPMKGHSHVYWYRQLPEEGLKFMVYLQKENIIDESGMPKERFSAEFPKEGPSILRIQQVVRGDSAAYFCASSRRQGTNEQFFGPGTRLTVL.

There are many counts of this clonotype. For the CDR3, the DNA is TGTGCCAGCACCCGAAGAACTGGGACAGCGTCTACTGAAGCTTTCTTT. This translates into CASTRRTGTASTEAFF. The chain uses TRBV6-1 and TRBJ1-1, with 7 bases aligning to TRBD1. J lost 5 bases, V lost 7 bases, and 16 bases had no gene match. The CDR3 contains 16 residues. CDR1 and CDR2 from the germline V gene are MNHNS and SASEGT.